A single sample gave rise to the 23 T cell receptor beta chains below, sequenced in a study of T cell repertoires in cytomegalovirus infection. TCRdb re-derived calls from the reads in MiXCR, one entry per CDR3 protein. The sample lists some 220,000 distinct CDR3 sequences, 6.5% seen once, with under 7.5% in the top ten. Material for sequencing was PBMCs. The receptor source for this set is a human donor in good health (CMV status not recorded). Some clones in this sample may be carry-over from other donors' samples.

This clonotype has ten or more counts. This chain uses TRBV7-2 with TRBJ1-1; no clear D gene. In germline, CDR1 is SGHTA, CDR2 FQGNSA. CDR3 length: 14 amino acids. The V end lost 4 bases, the J end lost 1 base, and 10 bases lay between the germline ends. CDR3 amino acids: CASSSPGWNTEAFF. CDR3 coding DNA: TGTGCCAGCAGCTCCCCGGGCTGGAACACTGAAGCTTTCTTT.

This clonotype was recorded at least ten times. The chain combines TRBV5-1 with TRBJ2-2; the match to TRBD2 covers 12 bases. V gave up 3 bases and J gave up 7 bases; unmatched junction bases: 10. Germline V lookup: CDR1 SGHRS, CDR2 YFSETQ. This CDR3 contains 17 residues. The CDR3 sequence: CASSSRTSGVRGGELFF. The CDR3 DNA reads TGCGCCAGCAGCTCTCGGACTAGCGGGGTTCGCGGCGGGGAGCTGTTTTTT.

CDR3 in amino acids: CASSGTPEAFF. Here the CDR3 DNA reads TGTGCCAGCAGTGGGACACCTGAAGCTTTCTTT. The genes are TRBV2 and TRBJ1-1; a possible D gene is TRBD1 (5 bases). Germline V gene data show CDR1 as SNHLY and CDR2 as FYNNEI. V shed 4 bases and J shed 6 bases, with 6 bases lying between them. The CDR3 has 11 amino acids.

Ten or more counts support this clonotype. The chain's CDR3 is CASSLGGHRELFF. The CDR3 DNA reads as TGTGCCAGCAGTTTGGGGGGCCACCGGGAGCTGTTTTTT. This sequence joins TRBV12-3 or TRBV12-4 and TRBJ2-2; D possibly matches TRBD1 or TRBD2 (6 bases each). This CDR3 has 13 amino acids. Trimming shortened V by 3 bases and J by 9 bases, and 11 bases separated the two germline ends.

In its sample, this clonotype was seen many times. J is TRBJ1-5 and V is TRBV15; D is uncertain. The V and J ends lost 8 bases and 0 bases respectively, with 11 bases between them. Germline assignment: CDR1 LNHNV and CDR2 YYDKDF (reference sequence). This CDR3 region has 14 residues. The CDR3 region is CATSAEYSNQPQHF. In nucleotides, the CDR3 is TGTGCCACCTCCGCGGAGTATAGCAATCAGCCCCAGCATTTT.

The sample holds many counts of this clonotype. This chain connects TRBV7-2 to TRBJ1-1; unclear D gene. This CDR3 contains 12 residues. CDR1 is SGHTA and CDR2 is FQGNSA in the germline V gene. V lost 5 bases to trimming and J lost 1 base, with 5 bases between them. The DNA of the CDR3 is TGTGCCAGCAGCCAGCAGAACACTGAAGCTTTCTTT. Its translation: CASSQQNTEAFF.

This clonotype was counted between two and nine times. The CDR3 loop reads CASSQDWSGGTSEKDTQYF. Here the CDR3 DNA reads TGTGCCAGCAGCCAAGACTGGAGCGGGGGGACCTCCGAGAAAGATACGCAGTATTTT. The rearrangement uses TRBV4-2 and TRBJ2-3, with TRBD2 matching 9 bases. The CDR3 spans 19 residues. Germline V CDR1 and CDR2: LGHNA, YNFKEQ. V trimming: 0 bases; J trimming: 5 bases; junction bases outside the gene matches: 15.

The rearrangement links TRBV5-1 to TRBJ1-5; the D gene is possibly TRBD1 (5 bases). The germline CDR1 and CDR2 sequences are SGHRS and YFSETQ. With 2 bases removed from V and 7 bases from J, the gap between germline ends came to 16 bases. The CDR3 is made up of 15 amino acids. The CDR3 DNA reads as TGCGCCAGCAGCTTAATGTGGGGCGCCGACCAGCCCCAGCATTTT. Protein sequence: CASSLMWGADQPQHF.

This clonotype showed up many times. The rearrangement joins TRBV20-1 to TRBJ2-2; no clear D gene. The V gene's germline CDR1 is DFQATT and CDR2 SNEGSKA (reference sequence). V was trimmed by 1 base and J by 8 bases, leaving 5 bases between them. The CDR3 contains 11 residues. CDR3 nucleotide sequence: TGCAGTGCTAGAGGGAGTGGGGAGCTGTTTTTT. This gives the protein CSARGSGELFF.

This clonotype was seen ten or more times. V usage is TRBV7-8 and J usage is TRBJ2-6, with D perhaps matching TRBD2 (5 bases). The CDR3 runs to 15 residues. Looked up from germline, CDR1 is SGHVS and CDR2 is FQNEAQ. V was shortened by 2 bases and J by 1 base, with 6 bases between the two germline ends. The CDR3 loop is CASSLTGSGANVLTF. CDR3 nucleotides: TGTGCCAGCAGCTTAACGGGGTCTGGGGCCAACGTCCTGACTTTC.

This clonotype appeared many times. The CDR3 protein is CSVALSNYGYTF. DNA of the CDR3: TGCAGCGTTGCACTTTCTAACTATGGCTACACCTTC. The chain has TRBV29-1 and TRBJ1-2; D not resolved. Between the trimmed V and J ends, which lost 4 bases and 0 bases, there was a span of 6 bases. The CDR3 consists of 12 residues. Germline values: CDR1 SQVTM, CDR2 ANQGSEA. The full variable domain, completed using reference TRBV29-1 and TRBJ1-2, is SAVISQKPSRDICQRGTSLTIQCQVDSQVTMMFWYRQQPGQSLTLIATANQGSEATYESGFVIDKFPISRPNLTFSTLTVSNMSPEDSSIYLCSVALSNYGYTFGSGTRLTVV.

This clonotype was found many times. The rearrangement uses TRBV6-2 or TRBV6-3 and TRBJ1-5; 8 positions match TRBD1. The CDR3 is made up of 15 amino acids. V shed 4 bases and J 6 bases; nucleotides not matched to a gene: 8. CDR1 is MNHEY and CDR2 is SVGEGT in the germline V gene. Here the CDR3 DNA reads TGTGCCAGCAGTTTTACGCAGGGGGCAGTTCAGCCCCAGCATTTT. It yields the protein CASSFTQGAVQPQHF.

The rearrangement uses TRBV11-2 and TRBJ1-1; maybe TRBD1 (5 bases). V was cut by 0 bases and J by 5 bases, with 13 bases left in between. Germline values: CDR1 SGHAT, CDR2 FQNNGV. The CDR3 spans 15 residues. The CDR3 nucleotides are TGTGCCAGCAGCTTAGAAGGGACCGCGGGGACTGAAGCTTTCTTT. Translation gives CASSLEGTAGTEAFF. The variable domain in full, with the rest retrieved from reference TRBV11-2 and TRBJ1-1, is EAGVAQSPRYKIIEKRQSVAFWCNPISGHATLYWYQQILGQGPKLLIQFQNNGVVDDSQLPKDRFSAERLKGVDSTLKIQPAKLEDSAVYLCASSLEGTAGTEAFFGQGTRLTVV.

This clonotype was observed at least ten times. The chain combines TRBV7-2 with TRBJ1-6, with TRBD1 matching 7 bases. The CDR3 is 15 amino acids. CDR1 SGHTA and CDR2 FQGNSA come from the germline V gene. Trimming removed 4 bases from V and 5 bases from J; junction bases left unmatched: 5. The CDR3, as DNA: TGTGCCAGCAGCTCTCGGACAGGCGATAATTCACCCCTCCACTTT. Translated, it gives CASSSRTGDNSPLHF. Full variable domain (rest looked up from reference TRBV7-2 and TRBJ1-6): GAGVSQSPSNKVTEKGKDVELRCDPISGHTALYWYRQSLGQGLEFLIYFQGNSAPDKSGLPSDRFSAERTGGSVSTLTIQRTQQEDSAVYLCASSSRTGDNSPLHFGNGTRLTVT.

In this sample, this clonotype turned up many times. In nucleotides, the CDR3 is TGTGCCAGCAGCCGCCTCCAGAGGGGACACCCGGATCTTGGGGCCAACGTCCTGACTTTC. As protein: CASSRLQRGHPDLGANVLTF. The chain links TRBV7-8 to TRBJ2-6; D is possibly TRBD1 (6 bases). Germline loops: CDR1 SGHVS, CDR2 FQNEAQ. The V gene lost 5 bases and the J gene lost 3 bases, with 26 bases spanning the gap. The CDR3 loop spans 20 amino acids.

This clonotype came up many times. This rearrangement joins TRBV7-2 to TRBJ1-1; maybe TRBD1 (5 bases). The CDR3 length is 14 residues. CDR1 is SGHTA, CDR2 FQGNSA, per germline. The V gene lost 5 bases and the J gene lost 1 base, with 11 bases spanning the gap. CDR3 in DNA: TGTGCCAGCAGCCGGGACCGATCGAACACTGAAGCTTTCTTT. The encoded protein is CASSRDRSNTEAFF.

This clonotype was counted at least ten times. The genes are TRBV20-1 and TRBJ2-1; either TRBD1 or TRBD2 may fit D (5 bases each). The CDR3 has 15 residues. Germline values: CDR1 DFQATT, CDR2 SNEGSKA (reference sequence). The ends were cut back, 5 bases at V and 4 bases at J, with 18 bases in the middle. The CDR3 is CSAQPSSGAYNEQFF. DNA for the CDR3: TGCAGTGCTCAACCCTCCTCCGGGGCATACAATGAGCAGTTCTTC.

V gene TRBV3-1 combines with J gene TRBJ2-4; D remains unclear. V was cut by 4 bases and J by 0 bases, with 10 bases left in between. The CDR3 runs to 15 residues. The germline V gene has CDR1 LGHDT and CDR2 YNNKEL (reference sequence). CDR3 protein: CASSPGRLAKNIQYF. For the CDR3, the DNA is TGTGCCAGCAGCCCAGGACGGCTAGCCAAAAACATTCAGTACTTC.

This clonotype was counted at least ten times. V gene TRBV2 combines with J gene TRBJ1-2; D remains ambiguous. Germline CDR1 reads SNHLY; CDR2 reads FYNNEI. Trimming left V 6 bases short and J 0 bases short, with 11 bases between. The CDR3 runs 14 residues. The CDR3 nucleotides are TGTGCCAGCAGCGGTCAAGGATCTAACTATGGCTACACCTTC. Protein product: CASSGQGSNYGYTF.

In this sample, this clonotype turned up many times. The CDR3, as DNA: TGCAGTGCTCCCCCAGCGGGGGAAGAGACCCAGTACTTC. Translation: CSAPPAGEETQYF. This chain uses TRBV20-1 with TRBJ2-5; 8 bases match TRBD2. Germline V lookup: CDR1 DFQATT, CDR2 SNEGSKA (reference sequence). The length of the CDR3 is 13 residues. V was clipped by 5 bases and J by 3 bases; unmatched bases: 5.

This clonotype was observed a few times. The V call is TRBV20-1, the J call TRBJ2-7; a possible D gene is TRBD1 (5 bases). Germline lookup yields CDR1 DFQATT and CDR2 SNEGSKA (reference sequence). The V gene lost 0 bases and the J gene lost 3 bases, with 9 bases spanning the gap. The CDR3 consists of 13 residues. CDR3 nucleotides: TGCAGTGCTAGAGAAGGGGCCGTCTACGAGCAGTACTTC. It specifies CSAREGAVYEQYF.

Ten or more counts support this clonotype. V gene TRBV6-2 or TRBV6-3 combines with J gene TRBJ2-1; unclear D gene. Deletions cut 2 bases from V and 10 bases from J, with 15 bases between. From germline, CDR1 is MNHEY and CDR2 SVGEGT. This CDR3 is 14 amino acids long. The CDR3 reads CASSYPIPSREQFF. The CDR3 coding sequence is TGTGCCAGCAGTTACCCGATTCCTTCCCGCGAGCAGTTCTTC.

This clonotype was picked up many times. The chain uses TRBV7-2 and TRBJ2-1; D possibly corresponds to TRBD2 (6 bases). V gave up 2 bases and J gave up 0 bases, with 20 bases separating them. The CDR3 is made up of 19 amino acids. Germline V gives CDR1 SGHTA, CDR2 FQGNSA. The CDR3 coding sequence is TGTGCCAGCAGCTTACGTCCCGGGACTTTCACGAGCTCCTACAATGAGCAGTTCTTC. This gives the protein CASSLRPGTFTSSYNEQFF.